Following are 19 T cell receptor beta chains from one sample sequenced in a study of CD8+CD57+ T cells in acquired aplastic anemia. TCR beta VDJ and CDR3 profiles were obtained from a genomic DNA template. TCRdb re-called the reads with MiXCR, one entry per CDR3 protein. Among 150,000 to 200,000 distinct CDR3 sequences, 35% to 55% were seen once, and the ten largest hold approximately 1.1%. The sequenced sample was sorted CD4+, CD8+, or CD8+CD57+ T cells (not recorded which) from PBMCs. The source is a human donor in good health.

This clonotype occurred once. This sequence joins TRBV7-8 and TRBJ2-3, with 8 bases fitting TRBD2. The CDR3 has 16 residues. Germline V gene lookup returns CDR1 SGHVS and CDR2 FQNEAQ. Germline trimming cut 1 base from V and 3 bases from J; bases unmatched to any gene: 6. The CDR3 is CASSLGPGGVTDTQYF. CDR3 DNA: TGTGCCAGCAGCTTAGGGCCCGGGGGGGTTACAGATACGCAGTATTTT.

This clonotype was found many times. This chain links TRBV6-1 with TRBJ2-1; possibly TRBD2 for D (6 bases). The CDR3 extends over 15 amino acids. V was shortened by 5 bases and J by 7 bases, with 18 bases between the two germline ends. From germline, CDR1 is MNHNS and CDR2 SASEGT. The CDR3 is CASSSPFGGENEQFF. Written as DNA, the CDR3 is TGTGCCAGCAGTTCCCCTTTTGGAGGGGAGAATGAGCAGTTCTTC.

The V call is TRBV5-1, the J call TRBJ2-2; D possibly corresponds to TRBD1 (6 bases). Germline values: CDR1 SGHRS, CDR2 YFSETQ. This CDR3 is 15 amino acids long. V shed 5 bases and J shed 4 bases, with 15 bases lying between them. For the CDR3, the DNA is TGCGCCAGCAGTGATCAGGGGCTCGGCACCGGGGAGCTGTTTTTT. It specifies CASSDQGLGTGELFF. The entire variable domain, with the rest obtained from reference TRBV5-1 and TRBJ2-2, is as follows: KAGVTQTPRYLIKTRGQQVTLSCSPISGHRSVSWYQQTPGQGLQFLFEYFSETQRNKGNFPGRFSGRQFSNSRSEMNVSTLELGDSALYLCASSDQGLGTGELFFGEGSRLTVL.

The V gene is TRBV7-9, the J gene TRBJ2-5; D possibly corresponds to TRBD2 (5 bases). The V end was cut by 3 bases, the J end by 7 bases, with 9 bases between. The CDR3 runs 12 residues. Germline lookup yields CDR1 SEHNR and CDR2 FQNEAQ (reference sequence). CDR3 coding DNA: TGTGCCAGCAGCTTGGTTCGGGGGACCCAGTACTTC. It yields the protein CASSLVRGTQYF.

The chain recombines TRBV10-3 with TRBJ1-2; D gene uncertain. V lost 3 bases to trimming and J lost 2 bases, with 10 bases between them. CDR3 length: 14 residues. CDR1 is ENHRY and CDR2 is SYGVKD in the germline V gene. The CDR3 reads CAISDSSENYGYTF. CDR3 in DNA: TGTGCCATCAGTGATTCCAGTGAGAACTATGGCTACACCTTC.

The chain joins TRBV19 to TRBJ1-6; D may be TRBD1 (6 bases). Germline V gene lookup returns CDR1 LNHDA and CDR2 SQIVND (reference sequence). V was clipped by 7 bases and J by 8 bases, with 18 bases between them. CDR3 length equals 15 residues. The CDR3 DNA is TGTGCCAGTACCGATAGGGGGGCTCTGCATTCACCCCTCCACTTT. Translation gives CASTDRGALHSPLHF.

The chain combines TRBV20-1 with TRBJ2-1, with 9 bases aligning to TRBD2. This CDR3 has 12 amino acids. The trim removed 5 bases at V and 10 bases at J, leaving 6 bases unmatched. Germline values: CDR1 DFQATT, CDR2 SNEGSKA (reference sequence). The CDR3 DNA sequence: TGCAGTGCTCTCCTAGCGGGGAGCGAGCAGTTCTTC. It codes for CSALLAGSEQFF.

The chain carries TRBV18 and TRBJ1-6; D may be TRBD1 (5 bases). The germline CDR1 and CDR2 sequences are KGHSH and LQKENI. Trimming removed 3 bases at V and 5 bases at J, with 11 bases between. CDR3 length equals 15 residues. This chain's CDR3 is CASSPQQGDNSPLHF. CDR3 in DNA: TGTGCCAGCTCACCCCAGCAGGGAGATAATTCACCCCTCCACTTT.

As regards this clonotype: At one end, the junction sequence differs from germline, possibly due to a read error. The chain uses TRBV20-1 and TRBJ2-2; 13 bases line up with TRBD2. The CDR3 consists of 18 residues. From germline, CDR1 is DFQATT and CDR2 SNEGSKA (reference sequence). The DNA for the CDR3 is TGCAGTGCTTTCAAGGGACTAGCGGGACGATCGAACACTGGGGAGCTGTCTTTT. Its protein product is CSAFKGLAGRSNTGELSF.

For this clonotype: Just one base apart from a much larger clone, this may be a read error. V and J are TRBV6-6 and TRBJ2-7; D gene uncertain. This CDR3 is built from 11 residues. With 6 bases removed from V and 3 bases from J, the gap between germline ends came to 6 bases. Per the germline V gene, CDR1 is MNHNY and CDR2 is SVGAGI (reference sequence). The CDR3: CASRDHYEQYF. The DNA of the CDR3 is TGTGCCAGCAGGGACCACTACGAGCAGTACTTC.

This chain uses TRBV29-1 with TRBJ1-2; D unclear. The CDR3 has 12 amino acids. The ends were cut back, 7 bases at V and 4 bases at J, with 13 bases in the middle. The germline CDR1 and CDR2 sequences are SQVTM and ANQGSEA. CDR3: CSAEPGGYGYTF. The CDR3 DNA sequence: TGCAGCGCCGAACCCGGCGGCTATGGCTACACCTTC.

V is TRBV7-9 and J is TRBJ1-2; D ambiguous. With 1 base removed from V and 8 bases from J, the gap between germline ends came to 8 bases. Germline lookup yields CDR1 SEHNR and CDR2 FQNEAQ (reference sequence). The CDR3 totals 12 residues. Here the CDR3 reads CASSLGRSGYTF. CDR3 nucleotide sequence: TGTGCCAGCAGCTTAGGACGTTCGGGCTACACCTTC.

V and J are TRBV19 and TRBJ2-7, with unresolved D. Germline V gene sequence: CDR1 LNHDA, CDR2 SQIVND (reference sequence). Trimming shortened V by 3 bases and J by 2 bases, and 8 bases separated the two germline ends. This CDR3 has 13 residues. The CDR3 sequence is CASSIRQAYEQYF. In DNA, the CDR3 is TGTGCCAGTAGTATTAGGCAGGCCTACGAGCAGTACTTC.

The genes are TRBV15 and TRBJ2-3, with 7 bases fitting TRBD2. Per germline, CDR1 LNHNV and CDR2 YYDKDF (reference sequence). V lost 3 bases and J lost 2; bases outside the gene matches: 8. The CDR3 is made up of 16 amino acids. DNA of the CDR3: TGTGCCACCAGCAGTTCTAGCGGAGTCCCCACAGATACGCAGTATTTT. This translates into CATSSSSGVPTDTQYF. The complete variable domain, with remaining parts taken from reference TRBV15 and TRBJ2-3, reads DAMVIQNPRYQVTQFGKPVTLSCSQTLNHNVMYWYQQKSSQAPKLLFHYYDKDFNNEADTPDNFQSRRPNTSFCFLDIRSPGLGDTAMYLCATSSSSGVPTDTQYFGPGTRLTVL.

This clonotype was observed many times. The V call is TRBV10-2, the J call TRBJ2-2; 15 bases align to TRBD2. After removal of 7 bases from V and 5 bases from J, the junction contained 2 bases not matched to a gene. Germline V CDR1 and CDR2: WSHSY, SAAADI. CDR3 size: 15 residues. The CDR3 region is CASNGLAGGTGELFF. DNA of the CDR3: TGCGCCAGCAATGGACTAGCGGGAGGGACCGGGGAGCTGTTTTTT.

This clonotype was seen repeatedly, ten times or more. CDR3 nucleotides: TGCAGTGCTAGACAGGGCAATGAGCAGTTCTTC. Encoded protein: CSARQGNEQFF. This chain joins TRBV20-1 and TRBJ2-1, with D maybe TRBD1 (5 bases). V lost 2 bases, J lost 6 bases, and 5 bases lay in between. The germline gives CDR1 DFQATT, CDR2 SNEGSKA (reference sequence). The CDR3 has 11 amino acids.

This clonotype was seen more than once but under ten times. The rearrangement links TRBV20-1 to TRBJ2-3; 8 nucleotides match TRBD2. This CDR3 has 12 residues. Germline V gene sequence: CDR1 DFQATT, CDR2 SNEGSKA (reference sequence). After removal of 3 bases from V and 6 bases from J, the junction contained 2 bases not matched to a gene. The CDR3 sequence is CSASGGEDTQYF. The CDR3 coding sequence is TGCAGTGCTAGCGGGGGGGAGGATACGCAGTATTTT.

The chain uses TRBV24-1 and TRBJ1-5; TRBD1 might be the D (5 bases). Trimming took off 3 bases at V and 8 bases at J, with 10 bases between the two ends. The CDR3 is 13 residues long. CDR1 KGHDR and CDR2 SFDVKD come from the germline V gene. Written as DNA, the CDR3 is TGTGCCACCAGTGATCCAACAGGAGAGCCCCAGCATTTT. This translates into CATSDPTGEPQHF.

This clonotype was counted ten times or more. This chain connects TRBV20-1 to TRBJ1-2, with D possibly TRBD1 on 5 matching bases. CDR3 size: 13 residues. In germline, CDR1 is DFQATT, CDR2 SNEGSKA (reference sequence). The V end was cut by 0 bases, the J end by 8 bases, with 13 bases between. Here the CDR3 DNA reads TGCAGTGCTAGAGAATGGCAGGGAAGCGGCTACACCTTC. Translation: CSAREWQGSGYTF.